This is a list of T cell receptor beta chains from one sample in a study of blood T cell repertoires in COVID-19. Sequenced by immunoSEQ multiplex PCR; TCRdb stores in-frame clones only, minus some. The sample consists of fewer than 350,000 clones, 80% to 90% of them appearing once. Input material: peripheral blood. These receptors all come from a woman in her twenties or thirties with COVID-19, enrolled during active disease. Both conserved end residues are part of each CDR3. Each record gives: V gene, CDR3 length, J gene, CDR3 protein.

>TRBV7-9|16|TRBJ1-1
CASSSMEAGAGTEAFF
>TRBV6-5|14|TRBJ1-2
CASSWTGRNYGYTF
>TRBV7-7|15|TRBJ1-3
CASSLDRGSGNTIYF
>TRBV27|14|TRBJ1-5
CASSLGGINQPQHF
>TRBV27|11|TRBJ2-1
CASMVRGGWFF
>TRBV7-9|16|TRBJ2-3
CASSSRTRDYTDTQYF
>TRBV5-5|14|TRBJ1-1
CASSPVNRAAEAFF
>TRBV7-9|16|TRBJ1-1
CASSPGQGTPFTEAFF
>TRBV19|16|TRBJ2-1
CASSIIAGAPYNEQFF
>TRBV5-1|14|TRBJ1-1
CASSLPTVNTEAFF
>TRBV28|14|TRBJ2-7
CASSLRSNNYEQYF
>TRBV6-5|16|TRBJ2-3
CASSSVYERGTDTQYF
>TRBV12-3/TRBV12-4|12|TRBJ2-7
CASSSRRSEQYF
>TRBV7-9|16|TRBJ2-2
CASSSPSTGFPGELFF
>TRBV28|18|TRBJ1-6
CASRGGTTAGSYNSPLHF
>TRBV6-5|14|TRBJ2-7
CASRRGKFFPEQYF
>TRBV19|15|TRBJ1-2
CASKGARGSFYGYTF
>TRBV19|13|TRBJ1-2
CASGPGGSYGYTF
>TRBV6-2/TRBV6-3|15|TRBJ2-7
CASSYFSPSSYEQYF
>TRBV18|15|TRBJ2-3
CASSPLAASTDTQYF
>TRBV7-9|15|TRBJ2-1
CASSLAKGTYNEQFF
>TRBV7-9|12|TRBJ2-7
CASSGEGGEQYF
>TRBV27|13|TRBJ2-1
CASRRTGNNEQFF
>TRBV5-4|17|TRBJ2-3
CASTPPILAGGPDTQYF
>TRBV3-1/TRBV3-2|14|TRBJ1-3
CASSQWQARNTIYF
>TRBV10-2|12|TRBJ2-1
CASRDFGDEQFF
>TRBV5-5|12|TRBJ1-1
CASSLAGERAFF
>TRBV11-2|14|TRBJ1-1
CASSLDPVNTEAFF
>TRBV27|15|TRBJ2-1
CASSESLRVSDEQFF
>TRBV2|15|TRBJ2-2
CASSIRQFYTGELFF
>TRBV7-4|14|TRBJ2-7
CASSLGGEAYEQYF
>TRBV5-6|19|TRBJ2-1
CASSLAASGGENRYNEQFF
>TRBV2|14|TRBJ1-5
CASSGQGVGQPQHF
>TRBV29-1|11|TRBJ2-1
CSAQGYNEQFF
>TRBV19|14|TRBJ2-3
CASSLRQSTDTQYF
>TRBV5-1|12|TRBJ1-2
CASSLGTSGYTF
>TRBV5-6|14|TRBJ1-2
CASSLAGSLYGYTF
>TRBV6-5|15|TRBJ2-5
CASRLDRGYQETQYF
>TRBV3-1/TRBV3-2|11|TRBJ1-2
CASAGREGNTF
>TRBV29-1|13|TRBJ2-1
CSQGLLSHNEQFF
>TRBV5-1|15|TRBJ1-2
CASSLEGEANYGYTF
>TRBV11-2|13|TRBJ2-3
CASSTPGGDTQYF
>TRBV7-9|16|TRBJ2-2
CASSTGTTLFSGELFF
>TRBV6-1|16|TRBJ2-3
CASSEETGGILNTQYF
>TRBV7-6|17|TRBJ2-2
CASSFPSGGSNTGELFF
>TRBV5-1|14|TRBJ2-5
CASTERGGWETQYF
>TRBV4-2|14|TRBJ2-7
CASSPDRFIYEQYF
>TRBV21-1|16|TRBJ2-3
CASSKMGLAVTDTQYF
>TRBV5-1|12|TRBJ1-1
CASSGDFLGTFF
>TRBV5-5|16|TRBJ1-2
CASSLVGTGDVYGYTF
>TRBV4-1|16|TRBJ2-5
CASSQGHSGGAETQYF
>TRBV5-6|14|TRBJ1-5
CASSFAGDYQPQHF
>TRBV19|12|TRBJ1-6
CASSTGNSPLHF
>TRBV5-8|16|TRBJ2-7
CASSLELAGRTGEQYF
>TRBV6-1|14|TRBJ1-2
CASSELGGTYGYTF
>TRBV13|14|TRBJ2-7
CASSATSGAYEQYF
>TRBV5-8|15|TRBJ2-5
CASRLRRGSGETQYF